The clone carrying this T cell receptor (beta chain) was recorded at least ten times. The antigen is unknown. The data stem from a study of prognosis after radiotherapy for stage I lung cancer. About the research overall: A handful of patients receiving radiotherapy then developed distant metastases (median roughly 7 months), with 15 or so showing no significant progression. The study, taken as a whole, reports: Differences in TRBV and TRBJ gene usage were reportedly observed between patients with and without metastases. Unique TCR clones declined after stereotactic body radiation therapy, from a median roughly 9,300 to 7,200.

CDR1 is LNHDA and CDR2 is SQIVND in the germline V gene (reference sequence). CDR3 length: 14 amino acids. V was shortened by 5 bases and J by 2 bases, with 10 bases between the two germline ends. TCR beta CDR3 amplification from genomic DNA was performed by two-round multiplex PCR. First-round PCR used primers specific to each TRBV and TRBJ gene. From the multiplex PCR reads, TCRdb called clonotypes with MiXCR, one entry per CDR3 protein. Of more than 30,000 distinct CDR3 sequences in the sample, approximately 46% were seen once. This chain joins TRBV19 and TRBJ1-5; D gene ambiguous. This sample comprised PBMCs, obtained before or after stereotactic body radiation therapy (not recorded which). The TCR was taken from a donor over 45 with non-small cell lung cancer. The CDR3 sequence: CASSSDNRNQPQHF. The DNA for the CDR3 is TGTGCCAGTAGTTCAGACAATCGCAATCAGCCCCAGCATTTT.